This T cell receptor (beta chain) was sequenced for a study of metastatic and nonmetastatic thyroid tumors. Overall study context: The comparison covered peripheral blood and tumor or nodule tissue in malignant and benign thyroid patients. Study outcomes and limitations: Compared with benign nodules, malignant thyroid tumors were reported to have significantly higher TCR beta diversity in both blood and tumor.

The V segment lost 1 base and the J segment 0 bases; nucleotides outside the gene matches: 9. CDR1 is DFQATT and CDR2 is SNEGSKA in the germline V gene (reference sequence). CDR3 length equals 16 residues. On this clone itself: The target antigen is unknown.

No treatment of any kind had been given to any patient before thyroid surgery. Per the authors' pipeline: It was from CDR3 differences across clinicopathological groups that a distant-metastasis classifier for papillary thyroid cancer was built. TCRdb re-analyzed the PCR reads through MiXCR. These V and J calls rely on TCRdb rather than the paper's analysis. The table shows about 14,000 clones, with approximately 32% occurring only once. The TCR originated in a female donor with papillary thyroid cancer or a benign thyroid nodule (not recorded which). Some clones in this sample may be carry-over from other donors' samples. Sequencing was performed on tumor tissue. The rearrangement links TRBV20-1 to TRBJ2-7, with 7 bases matching TRBD2. Here the CDR3 reads CSARVGQRDSSYEQYF. CDR3 DNA sequence: TGCAGTGCTAGAGTGGGCCAGCGGGATAGCTCCTACGAGCAGTACTTC.